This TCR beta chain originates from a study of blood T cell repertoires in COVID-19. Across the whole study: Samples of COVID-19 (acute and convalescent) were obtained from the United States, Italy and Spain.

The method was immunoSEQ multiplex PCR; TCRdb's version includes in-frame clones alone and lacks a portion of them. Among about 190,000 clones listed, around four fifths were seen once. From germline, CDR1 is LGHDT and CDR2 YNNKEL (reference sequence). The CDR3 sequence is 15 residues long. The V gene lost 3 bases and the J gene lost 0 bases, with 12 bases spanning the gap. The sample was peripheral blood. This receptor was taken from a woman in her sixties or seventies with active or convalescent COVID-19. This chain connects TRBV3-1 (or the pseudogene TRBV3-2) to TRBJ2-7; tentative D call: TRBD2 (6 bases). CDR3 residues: CASSQGGTLSYEQYF. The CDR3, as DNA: TGTGCCAGCAGCCAGGGCGGGACCCTCTCCTACGAGCAGTACTTC.